These 9 T cell receptor beta chains were sequenced from one sample in a study of blood T cell repertoires in COVID-19. Data came from immunoSEQ multiplex PCR; TCRdb stores just in-frame clones and leaves some out. The sample yields 220,000 or so clones, 85% to 90% seen once. Sequenced input: PBMCs or T cells enriched from blood (not recorded which). Receptors originate from a man aged 50 to 60 who had been exposed to COVID-19.

The CDR3 reads CASSPRLLVSTGELFF. Written as DNA, the CDR3 is TGTGCCAGCTCACCCCGACTACTAGTAAGCACCGGGGAGCTGTTTTTT. V is TRBV18 and J is TRBJ2-2; TRBD2 might be the D (5 bases). This CDR3 comprises 16 residues. Germline V lookup: CDR1 KGHSH, CDR2 LQKENI. The ends were cut back, 3 bases at V and 4 bases at J, with 15 bases in the middle.

This rearrangement joins TRBV6-5 to TRBJ1-2; 8 nucleotides agree with TRBD1. Germline CDR1 MNHEY, CDR2 SVGAGI. The junction had 7 bases not matched to a gene; V was cut back by 5 bases and J by 2 bases. The CDR3 runs 15 residues. The DNA for the CDR3 is TGTGCCAGCAGTCCACAGGGGGAAGCCAACTATGGCTACACCTTC. Its protein is CASSPQGEANYGYTF.

The chain combines TRBV6-5 with TRBJ1-3; maybe TRBD1 (5 bases). CDR3 length equals 15 residues. Germline V gene lookup returns CDR1 MNHEY and CDR2 SVGAGI. V was trimmed by 0 bases and J by 3 bases, leaving 9 bases between them. CDR3 bases: TGTGCCAGCAGTTACTCTAGACAGCTTGGAAACACCATATATTTT. This codes for CASSYSRQLGNTIYF.

This clone came up once. V is TRBV28 and J is TRBJ1-2, with TRBD1 matching over 11 bases. Losses at the gene ends were 8 bases for V and 4 bases for J; bases not matched to a gene: 12. The CDR3 consists of 16 residues. Germline-derived CDR1 and CDR2 are MDHEN and SYDVKM. CDR3 bases: TGTGCCAGCGCGGCCTCGGACAGGGGGCTTTCCTATGGCTACACCTTC. Residues: CASAASDRGLSYGYTF.

This chain joins TRBV6-5 and TRBJ2-5, with a weak D call TRBD1 (5 bases). Germline CDR1 MNHEY, CDR2 SVGAGI. The CDR3 runs 15 residues. The germline V and J ends were trimmed by 0 bases and 6 bases, with 14 bases remaining between them. CDR3 in amino acids: CASSYSLDGAQTQYF. CDR3 in DNA: TGTGCCAGCAGTTACTCCCTCGATGGGGCGCAGACCCAGTACTTC.

The V call is TRBV9, the J call TRBJ1-6, with D unclear. Trimming left V 2 bases short and J 6 bases short, with 12 bases between. This CDR3 contains 15 residues. The V gene's germline CDR1 is SGDLS and CDR2 YYNGEE. Written as DNA, the CDR3 is TGTGCCAGCAGCGTGGAGGGTCGAGCTAATTCACCCCTCCACTTT. It translates to CASSVEGRANSPLHF.

The CDR3 DNA reads TGTGCCAGCAGCCATAGTACCTATGGCTACACCTTC. Residues: CASSHSTYGYTF. The chain employs TRBV11-3 and TRBJ1-2; no firm D call. The germline gives CDR1 SGHNT, CDR2 YENEEA. Trimming left V 5 bases short and J 4 bases short, with 8 bases between. The CDR3 has 12 residues.

This chain connects TRBV19 to TRBJ1-2; 9 nucleotides agree with TRBD1. The CDR3 contains 14 residues. The V segment lost 7 bases and the J segment 2 bases; nucleotides outside the gene matches: 5. CDR1 and CDR2 (germline): LNHDA, SQIVND (reference sequence). The CDR3 DNA sequence: TGTGCCAGTACCACAGGGGGCTGGAACTATGGCTACACCTTC. Its protein is CASTTGGWNYGYTF.

The chain uses TRBV28 and TRBJ1-4, with 7 bases matching TRBD1. The CDR3 runs to 14 residues. The junction had 10 bases not matched to a gene; V was cut back by 7 bases and J by 8 bases. Per germline, CDR1 MDHEN and CDR2 SYDVKM. CDR3 sequence: CASTDRAQGEKLFF. CDR3 nucleotides: TGTGCCAGCACCGACAGGGCGCAAGGGGAAAAACTGTTTTTT.